The next 10 T cell receptor beta chains were all read from a single sample in a study of blood T cell repertoires in COVID-19. Using immunoSEQ multiplex PCR, the repertoire was profiled, and TCRdb retains in-frame clones only, with some absent. The repertoire holds about 500,000 clones, with about nine tenths as singletons. Sequencing was carried out using PBMCs or T cells enriched from blood (not recorded which). All receptors come from a woman aged 18-29 years who had recovered from COVID-19.

The CDR3 sequence is CAWKTGGTNPYEQYF. In DNA, the CDR3 is TGTGCCTGGAAGACAGGGGGCACGAATCCATACGAGCAGTACTTC. The rearrangement joins TRBV30 to TRBJ2-7; TRBD1 matches at 10 bases. This CDR3 has 15 amino acids. V shed 4 bases, J shed 4 bases, and the junction held 10 bases outside the gene matches. Germline assignment: CDR1 GTSNPN and CDR2 SVGIG (reference sequence).

This clone was counted between two and nine times. The CDR3 protein is CASSPFATGSSIDEAFF. CDR3 DNA sequence: TGTGCCAGCTCACCATTTGCGACAGGGAGCAGTATCGATGAAGCTTTCTTT. The V and J genes are TRBV18 and TRBJ1-1, with 7 bases matching TRBD1. The V gene end was trimmed by 2 bases and the J gene end by 7 bases; junction bases not matched to a gene: 16. Germline V gene lookup returns CDR1 KGHSH and CDR2 LQKENI. The CDR3 extends over 17 amino acids.

The chain employs TRBV3-1 (or the pseudogene TRBV3-2) and TRBJ2-3, with a weak D call TRBD2 (5 bases). Deletions cut 4 bases from V and 2 bases from J, with 13 bases between. The CDR3 sequence is 15 residues long. Germline V gene sequence: CDR1 LGHDT, CDR2 YNNKEL (reference sequence). CDR3 sequence reads: CASSPELDYTDTQYF. The CDR3 DNA is TGTGCCAGCAGCCCGGAGCTAGACTACACAGATACGCAGTATTTT.

The chain couples TRBV28 to TRBJ2-7; TRBD2 matches 12 bases. Germline assignment: CDR1 MDHEN and CDR2 SYDVKM. CDR3 size: 16 residues. V shed 1 base, J shed 3 bases, and the junction held 4 bases outside the gene matches. The CDR3 region has the DNA TGTGCCAGCAGTTTATTTGCGACTAGCGGGAGCTACGAGCAGTACTTC. Its protein is CASSLFATSGSYEQYF.

CDR3 nucleotide sequence: TGTGCCAGCAGCCCGACAGGGTCGGGCACTGAAGCTTTCTTT. It translates to CASSPTGSGTEAFF. The chain has TRBV11-2 and TRBJ1-1, with TRBD1 matching over 7 bases. Trimming at V came to 5 bases and at J to 4 bases, leaving 7 bases not matched to a gene. The CDR3 covers 14 residues. CDR1 and CDR2 from the germline V gene are SGHAT and FQNNGV.

V and J are TRBV5-1 and TRBJ2-2; D gene ambiguous. Trimming left V 2 bases short and J 5 bases short, with 4 bases between. The CDR3 covers 12 residues. Germline CDR1 reads SGHRS; CDR2 reads YFSETQ. CDR3 loop: CASSLSTGELFF. The DNA of the CDR3 is TGCGCCAGCAGCTTATCAACCGGGGAGCTGTTTTTT.

The V gene is TRBV27, the J gene TRBJ1-4, with 8 positions matching TRBD1. Germline V gene sequence: CDR1 MNHEY, CDR2 SMNVEV (reference sequence). This CDR3 has 14 residues. The V gene end was trimmed by 9 bases and the J gene end by 8 bases; junction bases not matched to a gene: 11. CDR3: CARRGQGEREKLFF. In nucleotides, the CDR3 is TGTGCCAGGAGAGGACAGGGAGAAAGGGAAAAACTGTTTTTT.

This clone showed up just once. This chain uses TRBV6-5 with TRBJ1-1; possible D gene TRBD1, 5 bases. CDR1 is MNHEY, CDR2 SVGAGI, per germline. The CDR3 contains 15 residues. Trimming left V 0 bases short and J 0 bases short, with 8 bases between. The CDR3: CASSYSIGVNTEAFF. The DNA for the CDR3 is TGTGCCAGCAGTTACTCGATAGGGGTGAACACTGAAGCTTTCTTT.

V is TRBV19 and J is TRBJ1-5; 9 positions match TRBD1. The germline CDR1 and CDR2 sequences are LNHDA and SQIVND (reference sequence). After removal of 7 bases from V and 5 bases from J, the junction contained 6 bases not matched to a gene. This CDR3 has 14 residues. CDR3 sequence reads: CASTTGGAYQPQHF. CDR3 in DNA: TGTGCCAGTACCACAGGGGGCGCCTATCAGCCCCAGCATTTT.

The chain employs TRBV12-3 or TRBV12-4 and TRBJ2-3; TRBD1 aligns across 8 bases. V was clipped by 6 bases and J by 6 bases; unmatched bases: 2. The CDR3 is 12 amino acids. In DNA form, the CDR3 reads TGTGCCAGCAGAGACAGGGGCGATACGCAGTATTTT. This codes for CASRDRGDTQYF.